Shown below are 15 T cell receptor beta chains from a single sample sequenced in a study of T cells after yellow fever vaccination. TCRdb called the 5' RACE reads again in MiXCR, with one record for every CDR3 protein. Among under 70,000 distinct CDR3 sequences listed, roughly 6.9% were seen once. This specimen consisted of CD8+ T cells sorted from PBMCs, obtained on the day of the first yellow fever vaccination. Source of these receptors: a man between 18 and 29 years old who received the YFV17D yellow fever vaccine.

This clonotype was detected only a few times. J is TRBJ2-5 and V is TRBV14; no firm D call. CDR1 and CDR2 (germline): SGHDN, FVKESK. The CDR3 totals 17 residues. The germline V and J ends were trimmed by 1 base and 6 bases, with 21 bases remaining between them. Written as DNA, the CDR3 is TGTGCCAGCAGCCAAGTCACTCCAGGCCAACCCTCGAAGACCCAGTACTTC. This translates into CASSQVTPGQPSKTQYF.

As regards this clonotype: A read error may explain this, as a much larger clone is one base away. The genes are TRBV24-1 and TRBJ1-5; TRBD1 might be the D (5 bases). The CDR3 extends over 15 amino acids. The germline gives CDR1 KGHDR, CDR2 SFDVKD. CDR3 in DNA: TGTGCCACCCCTCAGGGTGACTATAGCACTCAGCCCCAGCATTTT. It yields the protein CATPQGDYSTQPQHF.

Regarding this clonotype: This could be a read error, since a much larger clone is one nucleotide away. V gene TRBV20-1 combines with J gene TRBJ1-2, with D hard to call. There are 12 residues in the CDR3. Germline lookup yields CDR1 DFQATT and CDR2 SNEGSKA (reference sequence). The V and J ends lost 5 bases and 7 bases respectively, with 14 bases between them. The CDR3 reads CSAAPECAGYTF. Here the CDR3 DNA reads TGCAGTGCTGCCCCTGAATGTGCTGGCTACACCTTC.

This clonotype showed up many times. The rearrangement joins TRBV30 to TRBJ1-2, with D possibly being TRBD1 (5 bases). The V gene's germline CDR1 is GTSNPN and CDR2 SVGIG (reference sequence). V was pared by 7 bases and J by 6 bases, with 18 bases between. CDR3 length: 13 amino acids. Here the CDR3 reads CASPGLHSDGYTF. In nucleotides, the CDR3 is TGTGCCTCGCCAGGGCTGCATTCTGATGGCTACACCTTC.

This clonotype has a count of ten or more. The V and J genes are TRBV4-1 and TRBJ1-1, with D perhaps matching TRBD1 (5 bases). The CDR3 length is 15 residues. Trimming shortened V by 2 bases and J by 2 bases, and 12 bases separated the two germline ends. Per germline, CDR1 MGHRA and CDR2 YSYEKL. The CDR3: CASSQHQTENTEAFF. CDR3 nucleotide sequence: TGCGCCAGCAGCCAACATCAGACAGAAAACACTGAAGCTTTCTTT.

This clonotype showed up many times. The chain recombines TRBV9 with TRBJ2-3; 7 bases are shared with TRBD1. V shed 6 bases and J 8 bases; nucleotides not matched to a gene: 6. CDR1 is SGDLS and CDR2 is YYNGEE in the germline V gene. The CDR3 has 12 amino acids. Written as DNA, the CDR3 is TGTGCCAGCACCCAGGGGGATGGTACGCAGTATTTT. Translation gives CASTQGDGTQYF.

The rearrangement links TRBV5-6 to TRBJ2-7; 7 bases fit TRBD2. Per germline, CDR1 SGHDT and CDR2 YYEEEE. The ends lost 0 bases at V and 6 bases at J; junction bases unmatched: 6. This CDR3 contains 14 residues. The CDR3 nucleotides are TGTGCCAGCAGCTTGGGACTAGCTGCGGCCGAGCAGTACTTC. Protein product: CASSLGLAAAEQYF.

The chain is built from TRBV20-1 and TRBJ1-2, with D unresolved. V was cut by 4 bases and J by 0 bases, with 12 bases left in between. The germline gives CDR1 DFQATT, CDR2 SNEGSKA (reference sequence). This CDR3 spans 14 amino acids. This CDR3 reads CSAILQYPNYGYTF. For the CDR3, the DNA is TGCAGTGCTATCCTACAGTACCCTAACTATGGCTACACCTTC.

This clonotype has at least ten counts. V is TRBV3-1 and J is TRBJ2-5; D unresolved. The CDR3 runs to 13 residues. Germline assignment: CDR1 LGHDT and CDR2 YNNKEL (reference sequence). With 3 bases removed from V and 0 bases from J, the gap between germline ends came to 5 bases. CDR3 DNA: TGTGCCAGCAGCCATACGGACCAAGAGACCCAGTACTTC. Residues: CASSHTDQETQYF.

This rearrangement joins TRBV12-3 or TRBV12-4 to TRBJ1-6, with no clear D. The ends were cut back, 0 bases at V and 8 bases at J, with 14 bases in the middle. The CDR3 runs to 16 residues. As DNA, the CDR3 is TGTGCCAGCAGTTTAGCGCGCGGACTTCCACATTCACCCCTCCACTTT. Protein sequence: CASSLARGLPHSPLHF.

This chain links TRBV7-6 with TRBJ2-7; 8 nucleotides line up with TRBD1. The germline V gene encodes CDR1 SGHVS and CDR2 FNYEAQ. The CDR3 runs to 15 residues. After removal of 1 base from V and 2 bases from J, the junction contained 4 bases not matched to a gene. This chain's CDR3 is CASSLGTGPTYEQYV. Written as DNA, the CDR3 is TGTGCCAGCAGCTTAGGGACAGGGCCTACCTACGAGCAGTACGTC.

This clonotype was counted only a few times. The chain links TRBV4-1 to TRBJ2-7; D remains ambiguous. V lost 1 base and J 1 base, leaving 8 bases between the germline ends. Germline CDR1 and CDR2: MGHRA and YSYEKL. The CDR3 runs 14 residues. CDR3 residues: CASSQGSGSYEQYV. CDR3 DNA sequence: TGCGCCAGCAGCCAAGGTTCAGGTTCCTACGAGCAGTACGTC.

The chain couples TRBV27 to TRBJ2-2; D may be TRBD1 or TRBD2 (5 bases each). The ends were cut back, 1 base at V and 1 base at J, with 10 bases in the middle. Germline lookup yields CDR1 MNHEY and CDR2 SMNVEV (reference sequence). CDR3 length: 16 amino acids. For the CDR3, the DNA is TGTGCCAGCAGTTTATACGGGACGAGGAACACCGGGGAGCTGTTTTTT. It specifies CASSLYGTRNTGELFF.

This clonotype showed up many times. The chain carries TRBV29-1 and TRBJ1-1, with D perhaps matching TRBD1 (5 bases). The V and J ends lost 8 bases and 5 bases respectively, with 18 bases between them. Germline V gene sequence: CDR1 SQVTM, CDR2 ANQGSEA. This CDR3 spans 13 amino acids. The CDR3 DNA sequence: TGCAGCCCTGTTGCCCAGGGCGCGACTGAAGCTTTCTTT. As protein: CSPVAQGATEAFF.

This clonotype was picked up many times. The gene calls are TRBV6-1 and TRBJ2-3, with 16 nucleotides matching TRBD2. This CDR3 has 18 residues. Germline CDR1 is MNHNS and CDR2 is SASEGT. V dropped 5 bases and J dropped 3; count of bases not matched to a gene: 8. The CDR3 here is CASSRPGLAGGPTDTQYF. CDR3 DNA: TGTGCCAGCAGTAGGCCGGGACTAGCGGGGGGGCCAACAGATACGCAGTATTTT.